A selection of T cell receptor beta chains follows, all from one sample in a study of T cells in localized non-small cell lung cancer. Repertoires were generated with immunoSEQ multiplex PCR, while TCRdb's copy carries only in-frame clones and drops some. This table holds 40,000 to 50,000 clones, roughly 90% found once. The source material was peripheral blood, sampled before any cancer treatment. Receptor source: a female donor older than 55 with stage I squamous cell lung carcinoma. CDR3s include the opening cysteine and the closing phenylalanine or tryptophan. D genes are given only for firm matches. For some rows the clone size is stated as once, few or many, or as a class when expanded; others skip it.

size | D | J | V | CDR3 | DNA
. | TRBD2 | TRBJ2-7 | TRBV4-1 | CASSPSGLAIYEQYF | TGCGCCAGCAGCCCCTCGGGACTAGCAATCTACGAGCAGTACTTC
. | TRBD1 | TRBJ2-2 | TRBV5-1 | CASGETTGQILGELFF | TGCGCCAGCGGAGAAACGACGGGACAGATACTCGGGGAGCTGTTTTTT
. | . | TRBJ2-1 | TRBV27 | CASSLWDKYNEQFF | TGTGCCAGCAGTTTATGGGACAAGTACAATGAGCAGTTCTTC
few | . | TRBJ2-6 | TRBV30 | CAWSVVHSGANVLTF | TGTGCCTGGAGTGTCGTCCACTCTGGGGCCAACGTCCTGACTTTC
few | . | TRBJ1-5 | TRBV10-1 | CASAGQGGQPQHF | TGCGCCAGCGCGGGGCAGGGAGGACAGCCCCAGCATTTT
medium-sized | . | TRBJ2-7 | TRBV10-2 | CASSVLGNSYEQYF | TGCGCCAGCAGTGTTTTAGGGAACTCCTACGAGCAGTACTTC
once | TRBD2 | TRBJ2-3 | TRBV19 | CASSPLAGDTDTQYF | TGTGCCAGTAGTCCACTAGCGGGAGACACAGATACGCAGTATTTT
. | . | TRBJ1-1 | TRBV7-2 | CASTYRVTEAFF | TGTGCCAGCACCTACAGGGTGACTGAAGCTTTCTTT
. | TRBD1 | TRBJ1-2 | TRBV5-1 | CASSVGTEGGYTF | TGCGCCAGCAGCGTAGGGACAGAGGGCGGCTACACCTTC
. | . | TRBJ2-6 | TRBV29-1 | CSVYKSGANVLTF | TGCAGCGTTTACAAGTCTGGGGCCAACGTCCTGACTTTC
. | TRBD2 | TRBJ2-7 | TRBV4-1 | CASSQDRGGREQYF | TGCGCCAGCAGCCAAGATCGCGGGGGACGCGAGCAGTACTTC
. | TRBD1 | TRBJ2-3 | TRBV4-1 | CASSLEDRESDTQYF | TGCGCCAGCAGTCTTGAAGACAGGGAATCAGATACGCAGTATTTT
. | . | TRBJ2-7 | TRBV7-6 | CASSFGEFYEQYF | TGTGCCAGCAGCTTTGGGGAGTTCTACGAGCAGTACTTC
. | . | TRBJ1-2 | TRBV30 | CAWSGSSSGYTF | TGTGCCTGGAGTGGGTCCTCTAGTGGCTACACCTTC
. | TRBD1 | TRBJ1-5 | TRBV6-5 | CASKIGQGINQPQHF | TGTGCCAGCAAAATCGGACAGGGTATAAATCAGCCCCAGCATTTT
. | TRBD1 | TRBJ2-1 | TRBV6-6 | CASSPIRTGDYNEQFF | TGTGCCAGCAGTCCCATTAGGACAGGTGATTACAATGAGCAGTTCTTC
few | TRBD1 | TRBJ1-5 | TRBV5-1 | CASSPAGGGQPQHF | TGCGCCAGCAGCCCAGCAGGGGGTGGTCAGCCCCAGCATTTT
. | . | TRBJ2-3 | TRBV7-2 | CASSFFGDTQYF | TGTGCCAGCAGCTTCTTCGGAGATACGCAGTATTTT
. | TRBD2 | TRBJ2-1 | TRBV18 | CASSDDASGSQRGEQFF | TGTGCCAGCTCAGACGACGCCAGCGGGAGCCAACGGGGGGAGCAGTTCTTC
. | . | TRBJ2-5 | TRBV7-2 | CASSARKRDWETQYF | TGTGCCAGCAGCGCTCGGAAGAGGGATTGGGAGACCCAGTACTTC
. | . | TRBJ1-3 | TRBV4-1 | CASSHQIRVASGNTIYF | TGCGCCAGCAGCCACCAAATTCGGGTAGCGTCTGGAAACACCATATATTTT
. | . | TRBJ2-5 | TRBV5-4 | CASSLRRGFTETQYF | TGTGCCAGCAGCTTGCGTCGGGGCTTTACAGAGACCCAGTACTTC
. | . | TRBJ2-6 | TRBV4-3 | CASSQDRGAGAGANVLTF | TGCGCCAGCAGCCAAGATAGGGGGGCAGGGGCAGGGGCCAACGTCCTGACTTTC